This T cell receptor beta chain was documented in a study of blood T cell repertoires in COVID-19. Libraries were prepared by immunoSEQ multiplex PCR; TCRdb keeps only in-frame clonotypes and omits some of them. The table has 130,000 to 150,000 clones, about 76% seen once; the top ten hold under 15%. This clone was detected a few times. The V gene lost 3 bases and the J gene lost 4 bases, with 8 bases spanning the gap. The CDR3 is 13 amino acids. Germline values: CDR1 SGHDN, CDR2 FVKESK. The chain combines TRBV14 with TRBJ2-3, with TRBD2 as a possible D gene (5 bases). The sample consisted of peripheral blood. The receptor comes from a man older than 75 with acute or convalescent COVID-19. In DNA form, the CDR3 reads TGTGCCAGCAGCCAGGGAGCCGCAGATACGCAGTATTTT. Translating gives CASSQGAADTQYF.